Below are 21 T cell receptor beta chains sequenced from a single sample in a study of T cell responses to AZD1222 COVID-19 vaccine (dated by TCRdb to 2020 to 2022). The time point label, as the study defines it: baseline before first vaccination. The library was prepared using the immunoSEQ multiplex PCR assay. The table comes from immuneACCESS by way of TCRdb, which keeps in-frame sequences with V and J called. Part of the clones is missing from these tables; in studies checked, under half for an unresolved V gene and the rest for unknown reasons. The sample table holds around 200,000 clones, of which 85% to 90% were seen once. The top ten hold roughly 0.49% of the sample. Sequenced here: peripheral blood, sampled on day 0 of AZD1222 vaccination. Receptors were obtained from an adult in good health.

The chain has TRBV14 and TRBJ1-5, with 10 bases that match TRBD1. Germline loops: CDR1 SGHDN, CDR2 FVKESK. The V segment lost 0 bases and the J segment 3 bases; nucleotides outside the gene matches: 8. This CDR3 spans 18 amino acids. In DNA form, the CDR3 reads TGTGCCAGCAGCCAAGAGGGACAGGGGTCCTCGTTCAATCAGCCCCAGCATTTT. Its protein is CASSQEGQGSSFNQPQHF.

The V call is TRBV6-6, the J call TRBJ2-5; perhaps TRBD1 as D (6 bases). Germline V CDR1 and CDR2: MNHNY, SVGAGI (reference sequence). The CDR3 is made up of 14 amino acids. Between the trimmed V and J ends, which lost 6 bases and 4 bases, there was a span of 15 bases. Written as DNA, the CDR3 is TGTGCCAGCAGCAACGCAGGCAGGGGAGAGACCCAGTACTTC. Residues: CASSNAGRGETQYF.

The genes are TRBV7-9 and TRBJ1-1; unclear D gene. V was clipped by 1 base and J by 4 bases, with 13 bases between them. The CDR3 loop spans 15 amino acids. Germline V CDR1 and CDR2: SEHNR, FQNEAQ (reference sequence). CDR3 loop: CASSLVSGTGTEAFF. CDR3 DNA: TGTGCCAGCAGCTTAGTATCAGGTACGGGCACTGAAGCTTTCTTT.

This sequence joins TRBV29-1 and TRBJ2-7, with a weak D call TRBD2 (7 bases). V lost 7 bases to trimming and J lost 2 bases, with 15 bases between them. The CDR3 has 13 amino acids. The germline V gene encodes CDR1 SQVTM and CDR2 ANQGSEA. The CDR3 bases are TGCAGCGCCGGAGGGGGAGGGACCTACGAGCAGTACTTC. It encodes CSAGGGGTYEQYF.

The V and J genes are TRBV28 and TRBJ1-5; the D is unclear. The CDR3 runs to 14 residues. CDR1 is MDHEN and CDR2 is SYDVKM in the germline V gene. Trimming took 5 bases from V and 6 from J, leaving 14 bases between them. CDR3 residues: CASSPTPLGQPQHF. For the CDR3, the DNA is TGTGCCAGCAGTCCCACCCCCCTAGGTCAGCCCCAGCATTTT.

The chain links TRBV12-3 or TRBV12-4 to TRBJ2-7; D is unclear. The V end lost 3 bases, the J end lost 5 bases, and 11 bases lay between the germline ends. The CDR3 has 13 amino acids. DNA for the CDR3: TGTGCCAGCAGTTTGAGCACGGGCCACGAGCAGTACTTC. Protein product: CASSLSTGHEQYF.

The CDR3 nucleotides read TGTGCCAGCAGCCCCACCATGGGGCGGTCGTACAATGAGCAGTTCTTC. Protein sequence: CASSPTMGRSYNEQFF. The V gene is TRBV7-9, the J gene TRBJ2-1; a possible D gene is TRBD1 (5 bases). Trimming removed 5 bases from V and 4 bases from J, with 18 bases in between. CDR3 length: 16 amino acids. In germline, CDR1 is SEHNR, CDR2 FQNEAQ (reference sequence).

The CDR3: CASSSEPPGGLSLAKNIQYF. CDR3 coding DNA: TGTGCCAGTAGCTCGGAGCCCCCAGGGGGCCTTTCGTTAGCCAAAAACATTCAGTACTTC. The rearrangement links TRBV19 to TRBJ2-4; 8 nucleotides align to TRBD1. Per the germline V gene, CDR1 is LNHDA and CDR2 is SQIVND (reference sequence). This CDR3 has 20 amino acids. With 6 bases clipped from V and 0 bases from J, the junction kept 19 bases outside the gene matches.

This chain uses TRBV11-2 with TRBJ2-7, with 12 bases that match TRBD2. V lost 10 bases, J lost 2 bases, and 3 bases stayed unmatched. There are 13 residues in the CDR3. The germline CDR1 and CDR2 sequences are SGHAT and FQNNGV. The DNA of the CDR3 is TGTGCCACCGGACTAGCGGGAACCTACGAGCAGTACTTC. Protein: CATGLAGTYEQYF.

The V gene is TRBV7-8, the J gene TRBJ2-3; D is undetermined. This CDR3 is 13 amino acids long. Trimming took 0 bases from V and 4 from J, leaving 5 bases between them. Germline CDR1 is SGHVS and CDR2 is FQNEAQ. Here the CDR3 reads CASSLAPADTQYF. CDR3 coding DNA: TGTGCCAGCAGCTTAGCACCGGCAGATACGCAGTATTTT.

The chain is built from TRBV18 and TRBJ2-7; D is possibly TRBD2 (5 bases). V lost 6 bases and J lost 3, with 9 bases in between. The germline V gene has CDR1 KGHSH and CDR2 LQKENI. The CDR3 runs to 12 residues. CDR3 protein: CASSAGVYEQYF. CDR3 bases: TGTGCCAGCTCCGCGGGTGTCTACGAGCAGTACTTC.

The chain couples TRBV24-1 to TRBJ2-1, with D perhaps TRBD1 or TRBD2 (5 bases each). Germline lookup yields CDR1 KGHDR and CDR2 SFDVKD. Trimming removed 4 bases from V and 8 bases from J, with 20 bases in between. The CDR3 spans 16 residues. CDR3 residues: CATSETGPLLVDEQFF. Here the CDR3 DNA reads TGTGCCACCAGTGAGACGGGACCCCTCCTCGTCGATGAGCAGTTCTTC.

This chain joins TRBV25-1 and TRBJ2-5; D possibly uses TRBD1 or TRBD2 (7 bases each). CDR3 length equals 15 residues. The V and J ends lost 1 base and 7 bases respectively, with 16 bases between them. Germline V gives CDR1 MGHDK, CDR2 SYGVNS. CDR3 sequence reads: CASSESMGRGGTQYF. CDR3 DNA sequence: TGTGCCAGCAGTGAATCCATGGGCAGGGGGGGGACCCAGTACTTC.

The chain combines TRBV5-5 with TRBJ2-7; D unresolved. The CDR3 contains 13 residues. In germline, CDR1 is SGHKS, CDR2 YYEKEE (reference sequence). Trimming removed 4 bases at V and 3 bases at J, with 11 bases between. As DNA, the CDR3 is TGTGCCAGCAGCCCCGCGGTGAGCTACGAGCAGTACTTC. Amino acids: CASSPAVSYEQYF.

Concerning this clone: Sequence at one end of the junction differs from germline and may be a read error. The V call is TRBV24-1, the J call TRBJ1-5; TRBD1 is a possible D gene (5 bases). The CDR3 extends over 15 amino acids. Germline CDR1 reads KGHDR; CDR2 reads SFDVKD. Written as DNA, the CDR3 is TGTGCCACCAGTGATGGGACGAAGGGGCTGCAGCTCCAGCATTTT. The encoded protein is CATSDGTKGLQLQHF.

Only one count was recorded for this clone. The chain couples TRBV6-5 to TRBJ2-7; D is undetermined. This CDR3 spans 13 amino acids. Per germline, CDR1 MNHEY and CDR2 SVGAGI. Trimming took 0 bases from V and 3 from J, leaving 6 bases between them. The CDR3 sequence is CASSYSISYEQYF. CDR3 coding DNA: TGTGCCAGCAGTTACTCGATCAGCTACGAGCAGTACTTC.

V is TRBV11-2 and J is TRBJ1-2; TRBD1 might be the D (5 bases). This CDR3 contains 13 residues. Germline loops: CDR1 SGHAT, CDR2 FQNNGV. Trimming shortened V by 5 bases and J by 2 bases, and 9 bases separated the two germline ends. DNA for the CDR3: TGTGCCAGCAGCCCGGGACCGAACTATGGCTACACCTTC. This sequence encodes CASSPGPNYGYTF.

In its sample, this clone was seen once. The chain has TRBV28 and TRBJ2-5, with TRBD1 matching over 8 bases. Germline trimming cut 7 bases from V and 7 bases from J; bases unmatched to any gene: 11. Per the germline V gene, CDR1 is MDHEN and CDR2 is SYDVKM. CDR3 length: 14 residues. The CDR3 nucleotides read TGTGCCAGCACCTTCGGCCAGGGGGCGCGGACCCAGTACTTC. The encoded protein is CASTFGQGARTQYF.

The rearrangement uses TRBV28 and TRBJ2-7; maybe TRBD1 (6 bases). CDR3 length equals 16 residues. CDR1 and CDR2 (germline): MDHEN, SYDVKM. The germline V and J ends were trimmed by 4 bases and 7 bases, with 23 bases remaining between them. CDR3 nucleotide sequence: TGTGCCAGCAGTTCACAAGCCCCGGGACAAATGAGAGAGCAGTACTTC. It specifies CASSSQAPGQMREQYF.

This chain links TRBV11-3 with TRBJ2-2, with D unresolved. The V gene lost 6 bases and the J gene lost 7 bases, with 12 bases spanning the gap. This CDR3 is built from 13 residues. From germline, CDR1 is SGHNT and CDR2 YENEEA. The CDR3 DNA is TGTGCCAGCAGTCAAACCGGTGGCGGGGAGCTGTTTTTT. Translation: CASSQTGGGELFF.

This chain connects TRBV19 to TRBJ1-5; 8 bases map to TRBD1. Germline CDR1 LNHDA, CDR2 SQIVND (reference sequence). This CDR3 has 15 residues. Losses at the gene ends were 4 bases for V and 7 bases for J; bases not matched to a gene: 9. The CDR3 coding sequence is TGTGCCAGTAGTACAAGACCCCAGGGGGCCCAGCCCCAGCATTTT. The encoded protein is CASSTRPQGAQPQHF.